This T cell receptor (beta chain) was recorded in a study of cytomegalovirus exposure and HLA in healthy donors. Study overall: The roughly 700 first-cohort repertoires shared a platform with the 120 or so validation repertoires, as reported in a later analysis.

The germline CDR1 and CDR2 sequences are MNHNS and SASEGT. The V end was cut by 5 bases, the J end by 5 bases, with 10 bases between. The CDR3 spans 13 residues. Points from the study as a whole: In the roughly 130 validation repertoires, a later analysis found that first-cohort TCR clusters tended to co-occur.

With regard to this clone: What it binds is unknown.

Sequencing was performed with immunoSEQ multiplex PCR; in TCRdb, only in-frame clones are kept and a portion is missing. The top ten clones hold over 9% of a sample with about 160,000 clones, approximately 89% of them seen once. Sample: PBMCs. This chain uses TRBV6-1 with TRBJ2-1; D is ambiguous. The clonotype originates from a woman younger than 30 in good health and CMV-seropositive. CDR3: CASSQARNNEQFF. The CDR3 DNA follows: TGTGCCAGCAGTCAGGCTCGTAACAATGAGCAGTTCTTC.